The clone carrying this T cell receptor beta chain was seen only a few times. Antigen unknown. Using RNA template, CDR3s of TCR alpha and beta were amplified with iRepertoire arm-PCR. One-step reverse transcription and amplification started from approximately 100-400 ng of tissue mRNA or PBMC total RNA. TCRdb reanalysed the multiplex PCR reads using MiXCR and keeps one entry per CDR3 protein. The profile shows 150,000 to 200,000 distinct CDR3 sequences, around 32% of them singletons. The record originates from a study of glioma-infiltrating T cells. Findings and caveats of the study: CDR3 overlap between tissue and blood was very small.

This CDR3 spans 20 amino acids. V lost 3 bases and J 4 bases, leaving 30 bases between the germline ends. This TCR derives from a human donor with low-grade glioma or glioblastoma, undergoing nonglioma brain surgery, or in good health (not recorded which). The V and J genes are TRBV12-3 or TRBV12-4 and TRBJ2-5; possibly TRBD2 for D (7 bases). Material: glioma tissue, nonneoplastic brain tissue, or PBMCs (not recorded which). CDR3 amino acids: CASSFSLGGLAAGWGETQYF. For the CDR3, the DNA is TGTGCCAGCAGTTTCTCTTTAGGGGGGCTAGCGGCCGGATGGGGAGAGACCCAGTACTTC.